This T cell receptor (beta chain) derives from a study of blood T cell repertoires in COVID-19. Data came from immunoSEQ multiplex PCR; TCRdb stores just in-frame clones and leaves some out. The sample holds 200,000 to 250,000 clones; approximately 90% are singletons and the top ten take roughly 4%. The CDR3 sequence is 13 residues long. Germline-derived CDR1 and CDR2 are MDHEN and SYDVKM. The V gene lost 7 bases and the J gene lost 12 bases, with 18 bases spanning the gap. Sequenced material: PBMCs or T cells enriched from blood (not recorded which). The TCR sequence derives from a woman under 40 who had recovered from COVID-19. V gene TRBV28 combines with J gene TRBJ1-4, with a tentative D call TRBD1 (5 bases). CDR3 amino acids: CASIGAGGLELFF. DNA for the CDR3: TGTGCCAGCATCGGGGCGGGAGGTCTGGAACTGTTTTTT. Combining the CDR3 with reference TRBV28 and TRBJ1-4 gives the whole variable domain DVKVTQSSRYLVKRTGEKVFLECVQDMDHENMFWYRQDPGLGLRLIYFSYDVKMKEKGDIPEGYSVSREKKERFSLILESASTNQTSMYLCASIGAGGLELFFGSGTQLSVL.